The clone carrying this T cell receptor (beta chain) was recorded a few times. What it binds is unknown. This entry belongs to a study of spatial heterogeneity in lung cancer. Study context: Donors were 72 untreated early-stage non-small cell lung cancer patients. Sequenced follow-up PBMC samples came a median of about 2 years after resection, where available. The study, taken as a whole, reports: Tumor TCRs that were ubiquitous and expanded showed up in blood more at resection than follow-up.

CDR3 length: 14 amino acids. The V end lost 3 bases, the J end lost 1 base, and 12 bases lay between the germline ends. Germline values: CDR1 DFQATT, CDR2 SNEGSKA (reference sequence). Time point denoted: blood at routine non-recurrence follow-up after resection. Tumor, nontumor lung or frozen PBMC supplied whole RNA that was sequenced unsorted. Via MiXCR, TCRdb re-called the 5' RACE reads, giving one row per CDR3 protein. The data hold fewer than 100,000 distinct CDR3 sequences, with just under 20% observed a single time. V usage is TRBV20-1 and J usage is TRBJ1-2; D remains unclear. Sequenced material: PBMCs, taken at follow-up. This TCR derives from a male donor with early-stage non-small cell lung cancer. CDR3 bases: TGCAGTGCTAGCCGACAAAGCTTTAACTATGGCTACACCTTC. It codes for CSASRQSFNYGYTF.